The clone carrying this T cell receptor beta chain was seen just once. Its antigen remains unidentified. The repertoire was sequenced with immunoSEQ multiplex PCR; TCRdb's copy has only in-frame clones and lacks some. The sample has 65,000 or so clones; 70% to 90% are singletons. The data belong to a study of a mutant IDH1 vaccine in newly diagnosed glioma. As for time point: week 23, last vaccination. The content of each vaccine dose was 300 ug of mutant IDH1 20-mer peptide, and topical imiquimod accompanied it. Study results and limitations: Whatever changes occurred in top peripheral T cell clonotypes seemed unrelated to pseudoprogression.

The CDR3 covers 16 residues. CDR1 is LNHDA and CDR2 is SQIVND in the germline V gene (reference sequence). Trimming shortened V by 2 bases and J by 5 bases, and 18 bases separated the two germline ends. The genes are TRBV19 and TRBJ1-2, with D tentatively TRBD1 (6 bases). The sequence was obtained from a man younger than 40 with glioma. Sequencing used PBMCs, obtained from a glioma patient whose treatment included an IDH1 peptide vaccine. The CDR3 DNA is TGTGCCAGTAGTATACGTCCAACCCCAGGGGAATATGGCTACACCTTC. Translating it yields CASSIRPTPGEYGYTF.